The 16 T cell receptor beta chains below come from one sample, sequenced in a study of tumor-infiltrating lymphocytes in oesophageal squamous cell carcinoma. In TCRdb, the PCR reads were re-called with MiXCR into one record per CDR3 protein. The sample lists fewer than 15,000 distinct CDR3 sequences, about half occurring once. Specimen: blood. The receptors here all came from a female donor with esophageal squamous cell carcinoma.

The chain joins TRBV7-2 to TRBJ2-3, with D hard to call. Germline assignment: CDR1 SGHTA and CDR2 FQGNSA. V was pared by 2 bases and J by 2 bases, with 11 bases between. This CDR3 is built from 15 residues. This chain's CDR3 is CASSLLFLNTDTQYF. The CDR3 nucleotides read TGTGCCAGCAGCTTACTCTTCCTAAACACAGATACGCAGTATTTT.

A word on this clonotype: Because it lacks the conserved phenylalanine or tryptophan at the end, this CDR3 is likely a read error. No DNA is shown, since the ends of the CDR3 on it are uncertain; the CDR3 is the one TCRdb lists. This sequence joins TRBV6-8 and TRBJ2-7; the table's D call, TRBD2, has no DNA check behind it. Germline loops: CDR1 MNHGY, CDR2 SAAAGT. The CDR3 extends over 16 residues, inclusive of both ends. The CDR3 sequence is CASSYSSDNSPLHFGN.

By share, this clonotype counts as medium-sized (0.01 to 0.1%). The rearrangement links TRBV12-3 or TRBV12-4 to TRBJ1-1; TRBD1 might be the D (5 bases). Trimming removed 2 bases from V and 5 bases from J, with 12 bases in between. CDR3 size: 14 residues. This CDR3 is CASSLIREGTEAFF. CDR3 nucleotides: TGTGCCAGCAGTTTAATCAGGGAGGGGACTGAAGCTTTCTTT.

The J gene is TRBJ2-7, the V gene TRBV6-6, with D perhaps matching TRBD1 (6 bases). The end of the DNA aligns better with TRBJ1-2, so the J call may be wrong. This CDR3 is built from 14 residues. CDR1 and CDR2 (germline): MNHNY, SVGAGI (reference sequence). CDR3 sequence: CASSYLQGYYGYTF. The CDR3 bases are TGTGCCAGCAGTTACCTACAGGGTTACTATGGCTACACCTTC.

This chain links TRBV24-1 with TRBJ2-1; 8 nucleotides match TRBD2. V shed 4 bases, J shed 10 bases, and the junction held 5 bases outside the gene matches. Germline V gives CDR1 KGHDR, CDR2 SFDVKD. CDR3 length: 13 residues. CDR3 residues: CATSELSGKEQFF. The CDR3 bases are TGTGCCACCAGTGAACTTAGCGGGAAAGAGCAGTTCTTC.

This sequence joins TRBV6-1 and TRBJ2-6; TRBD1 matches at 10 bases. The end of the DNA aligns better with TRBJ2-1, so the J call may be wrong. CDR1 is MNHNS and CDR2 is SASEGT in the germline V gene. CDR3 length equals 14 residues. Written as DNA, the CDR3 is TGTGCCAGCAGTGAAGGGACAGGGGGCAATGAGCAGTTCTTC. Its protein product is CASSEGTGGNEQFF.

This clonotype was seen ten or more times. This chain connects TRBV7-2 to TRBJ1-1, with D maybe TRBD1 (6 bases). There are 16 residues in the CDR3. The V and J ends lost 3 bases and 1 base respectively, with 15 bases between them. CDR1 is SGHTA and CDR2 is FQGNSA in the germline V gene. The CDR3 here is CASSLRIQGTNTEAFF. The CDR3 nucleotides are TGTGCCAGCAGCTTGCGAATCCAGGGGACGAACACTGAAGCTTTCTTT.

The J gene is TRBJ2-1, the V gene TRBV12-3 or TRBV12-4, with D maybe TRBD2 (5 bases). V lost 1 base and J 7 bases, leaving 14 bases between the germline ends. This CDR3 spans 15 amino acids. CDR3 region: CASSLGGSIKNEQFF. DNA of the CDR3: TGTGCCAGCAGTTTAGGTGGGAGTATTAAGAATGAGCAGTTCTTC.

The V call is TRBV7-2, the J call TRBJ2-7; possibly TRBD2 for D (5 bases). Germline CDR1 SGHTA, CDR2 FQGNSA. The CDR3 loop spans 14 amino acids. Trimming cost V 4 bases and J 7 bases, with 17 bases left between them. This chain's CDR3 is CASSSKLVSNEQYF. The DNA of the CDR3 is TGTGCCAGCAGCTCTAAACTAGTGAGCAATGAGCAGTACTTC.

This clonotype is medium-sized by share. V gene TRBV6-6 combines with J gene TRBJ1-2; maybe TRBD1 (5 bases). The CDR3 is 14 residues long. The V gene's germline CDR1 is MNHNY and CDR2 SVGAGI (reference sequence). The germline V and J ends were trimmed by 2 bases and 7 bases, with 14 bases remaining between them. CDR3 sequence: CASSYTYQGAGYTF. In DNA form, the CDR3 reads TGTGCCAGCAGTTACACGTATCAGGGAGCTGGCTACACCTTC.

This clonotype was detected ten times or more. This rearrangement joins TRBV27 to TRBJ2-6, with 8 bases fitting TRBD2. The J segment lost 3 bases and the V segment lost 5 bases, leaving 3 bases of the junction unmatched. The CDR3 spans 15 residues. Germline values: CDR1 MNHEY, CDR2 SMNVEV (reference sequence). The CDR3 protein is CASSRGGDGANVLTF. In DNA, the CDR3 is TGTGCCAGCAGTCGGGGGGGCGATGGGGCCAACGTCCTGACTTTC.

The V and J genes are TRBV7-3 and TRBJ2-7, with a tentative D call TRBD1 (6 bases). With the DNA end fitting TRBJ1-2 better, the J assignment may be wrong. The CDR3 loop spans 12 amino acids. Germline V gene lookup returns CDR1 SGHTA and CDR2 FQGTGA. CDR3 DNA: TGTGCCAGCAGCCCGGACAGAGAGAGGTACACCTTC. The encoded protein is CASSPDRERYTF.

Concerning this clonotype itself: Germline and junction disagree at one end, which may indicate a read error. The chain has TRBV10-3 and TRBJ2-1; the match to TRBD2 covers 8 bases. Germline CDR1 and CDR2: ENHRY and SYGVKD. This CDR3 region has 13 residues. CDR3 region: CAISERGGTPLHF. CDR3 in DNA: TGTGCCATCAGTGAACGCGGGGGGACACCCCTCCACTTC.

Relative to its sample, this clonotype is medium-sized (0.01 to 0.1%). A clone one base away is much larger, so this may be a read error. This rearrangement joins TRBV7-9 to TRBJ2-1, with TRBD2 matching over 9 bases. The J call could be wrong; TRBJ2-7 is a better fit for the DNA end. This CDR3 has 16 residues. Germline V lookup: CDR1 SEHNR, CDR2 FQNEAQ (reference sequence). The CDR3 protein is CASSLSSGKPYNEQYF. In nucleotides, the CDR3 is TGTGCCAGCAGCTTATCTAGCGGGAAACCCTACAATGAGCAGTACTTC.

The chain joins TRBV3-1 to TRBJ2-7; no clear D gene. Per the germline V gene, CDR1 is LGHDT and CDR2 is YNNKEL (reference sequence). The CDR3 is 13 amino acids. The V and J ends lost 0 bases and 6 bases respectively, with 9 bases between them. The DNA of the CDR3 is TGTGCCAGCAGCCAAGAGCAGCGCGGCGAGCAGTACTTC. It translates to CASSQEQRGEQYF.

This clonotype has at least ten counts. V is TRBV5-8 and J is TRBJ2-7; D ambiguous. V lost 4 bases to trimming and J lost 6 bases, with 8 bases between them. Germline V gives CDR1 SGHTS, CDR2 YDEGEE. The CDR3 consists of 11 residues. The CDR3 coding sequence is TGTGCCAGCAGCACCCGCGGCGAGCAGTACTTC. Residues: CASSTRGEQYF.